The 14 T cell receptor beta chains reported below all come from one sample, sequenced in a study of CD4 and CD8 cells across lung adenocarcinoma regions. TCRdb reprocessed the PCR reads with MiXCR, giving one entry per CDR3 protein. The sample lists several thousand distinct CDR3 sequences; around 53% were seen once. Material for sequencing was CD8+ T cells from the center of a lung tumor. Receptor source: a male donor with lung adenocarcinoma. The CD4 and CD8 labels of this study may be unreliable.

For this clonotype: Because the CDR3's place on the DNA is in doubt, the DNA is left out and the CDR3 is given as listed by TCRdb. The chain has TRBV6-1 and TRBJ2-2; the table's D gene call, TRBD1, was not cross checked with the DNA. The germline CDR1 and CDR2 sequences are MNHNS and SASEGT. The CDR3 contains 21 residues when both ends are counted. CDR3 region: CASSRDRAYEQYFGNTGELFF.

The chain has TRBV10-1 and TRBJ2-7; D unclear. Trimming cost V 0 bases and J 0 bases, with 12 bases left between them. This CDR3 spans 16 amino acids. Germline V gene lookup returns CDR1 WNHNN and CDR2 SYGVQD (reference sequence). CDR3 bases: TGCGCCAGCAGTGAGTCAGGGTGGGATAGCTCCTACGAGCAGTACTTC. This codes for CASSESGWDSSYEQYF.

For this clonotype: The junction differs from germline at one of its ends, possibly a read error. The chain uses TRBV7-2 and TRBJ2-5, with D perhaps matching TRBD2 (5 bases). There are 14 residues in the CDR3. Germline V CDR1 and CDR2: SGHTA, FQGNSA. The DNA of the CDR3 is TGTGCCGGGCCCGGGGTAGGTCGCCAAGATACGCAGTACTTT. Translation: CAGPGVGRQDTQYF. The full variable domain, completed using reference TRBV7-2 and TRBJ2-5, is GAGVSQSPSNKVTEKGKDVELRCDPISGHTALYWYRQSLGQGLEFLIYFQGNSAPDKSGLPSDRFSAERTGGSVSTLTIQRTQQEDSAVYLCAGPGVGRQDTQYFGPGTRLLVL.

This clonotype was detected only a few times. The chain links TRBV27 to TRBJ1-2; the D is unclear. CDR1 MNHEY and CDR2 SMNVEV come from the germline V gene (reference sequence). The CDR3 covers 14 residues. With 2 bases removed from V and 2 bases from J, the gap between germline ends came to 9 bases. As DNA, the CDR3 is TGTGCCAGCAGTTTAGACCCCTTCAACTATGGCTACACCTTC. This sequence encodes CASSLDPFNYGYTF.

The rearrangement joins TRBV15 to TRBJ1-1, with D possibly matching TRBD1 (6 bases). CDR1 and CDR2 (germline): LNHNV, YYDKDF (reference sequence). The V end was cut by 4 bases, the J end by 3 bases, with 15 bases between. CDR3 length: 15 residues. The CDR3 protein is CATSTARGRDTEAFF. CDR3 nucleotide sequence: TGTGCCACCAGCACCGCCAGGGGCAGGGACACTGAAGCTTTCTTT.

The J gene is TRBJ2-5, the V gene TRBV6-5; D is undetermined. This CDR3 is built from 13 residues. Germline V gene sequence: CDR1 MNHEY, CDR2 SVGAGI. V gave up 1 base and J gave up 3 bases, with 6 bases separating them. The CDR3 is CASSYLGEETQYF. Here the CDR3 DNA reads TGTGCCAGCAGTTACTTGGGTGAAGAGACCCAGTACTTC.

This clonotype has more than one count but fewer than ten. The gene calls are TRBV6-1 and TRBJ2-4; a weak D match, TRBD2 (6 bases). The CDR3 loop spans 13 amino acids. Trimming removed 6 bases at V and 4 bases at J, with 10 bases between. Germline V gene data show CDR1 as MNHNS and CDR2 as SASEGT. The CDR3 here is CASRSGGKNIQYF. The CDR3 DNA reads as TGTGCCAGCAGGTCCGGGGGAAAAAACATTCAGTACTTC.

CDR3 DNA sequence: TGTGCCAGCAGCTTGACAGGCCACACTGAAGCTTTCTTT. Its translation is CASSLTGHTEAFF. The rearrangement uses TRBV6-1 and TRBJ1-1; weak D call: TRBD1 (6 bases). Germline V gives CDR1 MNHNS, CDR2 SASEGT. CDR3 length: 13 amino acids. Trimming left V 6 bases short and J 3 bases short, with 11 bases between.

This clonotype appeared a few times. This chain links TRBV27 with TRBJ2-5; D gene ambiguous. This CDR3 has 13 residues. The V end was cut by 2 bases, the J end by 4 bases, with 8 bases between. The germline V gene has CDR1 MNHEY and CDR2 SMNVEV (reference sequence). CDR3 region: CASSLRPRETQYF. DNA of the CDR3: TGTGCCAGCAGTTTACGACCTCGAGAGACCCAGTACTTC.

This clonotype was found once. The chain is built from TRBV6-1 and TRBJ1-2; tentatively, D is TRBD1 (5 bases). V dropped 2 bases and J dropped 7 bases, with 20 bases sitting between them. Germline values: CDR1 MNHNS, CDR2 SASEGT. The CDR3 is 16 residues long. Here the CDR3 DNA reads TGTGCCAGCAGTGAAAGCTGGGGCCGGGTGACGGGTGGCTACACCTTC. This translates into CASSESWGRVTGGYTF.

This rearrangement joins TRBV7-2 to TRBJ2-3; the D gene is possibly TRBD2 (6 bases). The DNA end lines up better with TRBJ2-7; the J call may be wrong. Germline V gene data show CDR1 as SGHTA and CDR2 as FQGNSA. The CDR3 sequence is 14 residues long. CDR3 nucleotide sequence: TGTGCCGTAACGGGGCTGGGAGGCACAGATACGCAGTACTTC. Residues: CAVTGLGGTDTQYF.

CDR3 in amino acids: CAISEPTGTSGPGKNIQYF. In DNA form, the CDR3 reads TGTGCCATCAGTGAGCCGACCGGGACTAGCGGGCCTGGCAAAAACATTCAGTACTTC. The chain couples TRBV10-3 to TRBJ2-4, with 12 bases aligning to TRBD2. Germline loops: CDR1 ENHRY, CDR2 SYGVKD. This CDR3 spans 19 amino acids. J lost 3 bases, V lost 2 bases, and 11 bases had no gene match.

This clonotype came up many times. This chain links TRBV6-1 with TRBJ2-5, with D tentatively TRBD1 or TRBD2 (5 bases each). Trimming cost V 5 bases and J 2 bases, with 12 bases left between them. The CDR3 extends over 14 amino acids. From germline, CDR1 is MNHNS and CDR2 SASEGT. In DNA, the CDR3 is TGTGCCAGCAGTAGGGACGGGGATCAAGAGACCCAGTACTTC. This codes for CASSRDGDQETQYF.

This clonotype has just one count. This chain links TRBV10-1 with TRBJ2-1; unclear D gene. Trimming took 3 bases from V and 5 from J, leaving 17 bases between them. The CDR3 totals 16 residues. CDR1 and CDR2 from the germline V gene are WNHNN and SYGVQD (reference sequence). This CDR3 reads CASSEPTGWWNNEQFF. The DNA of the CDR3 is TGCGCCAGCAGTGAACCGACCGGGTGGTGGAACAATGAGCAGTTCTTC.